The 10 T cell receptor beta chains below all came from one sample that was sequenced in a study of high-grade serous ovarian cancer treatment subgroups. Using immunoSEQ multiplex PCR, the repertoire was profiled, and TCRdb retains in-frame clones only, with some absent. The repertoire holds roughly 5,400 clones, with over 55% as singletons. The tumor samples were collected prior to definitive surgery or chemotherapy. The source material was tumor tissue. These receptors were collected from a human donor with high-grade serous ovarian cancer.

The chain employs TRBV28 and TRBJ2-1, with 9 bases lining up with TRBD2. Germline assignment: CDR1 MDHEN and CDR2 SYDVKM. With 2 bases clipped from V and 1 base from J, the junction kept 0 bases outside the gene matches. The CDR3 is 15 residues long. Written as DNA, the CDR3 is TGTGCCAGCAGTTTAGCGGGGGGGTCCTACAATGAGCAGTTCTTC. It codes for CASSLAGGSYNEQFF.

This clone ranks as medium-sized (0.01 to 0.1%). V usage is TRBV2 and J usage is TRBJ2-2, with D possibly being TRBD1 or TRBD2 (6 bases each). V gave up 4 bases and J gave up 1 base, with 13 bases separating them. This CDR3 is 16 amino acids long. In germline, CDR1 is SNHLY, CDR2 FYNNEI. The CDR3 reads CASSAEGGGNTGELFF. DNA of the CDR3: TGTGCCAGCAGTGCCGAGGGGGGAGGGAACACCGGGGAGCTGTTTTTT.

The V and J genes are TRBV11-2 and TRBJ2-2, with 10 bases fitting TRBD1. The germline gives CDR1 SGHAT, CDR2 FQNNGV. The CDR3 length is 17 residues. J was trimmed by 7 bases and V by 4 bases; bases with no gene match: 12. CDR3 nucleotide sequence: TGTGCCAGCAGCTCCCCGTGGGGACAGGGGTCGATCGGGGAGCTGTTTTTT. This gives the protein CASSSPWGQGSIGELFF.

This clone was seen just once. The rearrangement joins TRBV6-5 to TRBJ1-2, with D possibly being TRBD1 (6 bases). There are 13 residues in the CDR3. V was shortened by 5 bases and J by 2 bases, with 9 bases between the two germline ends. From germline, CDR1 is MNHEY and CDR2 SVGAGI. The chain's CDR3 is CASSADSNYGYTF. The CDR3 DNA sequence: TGTGCCAGCAGTGCGGACAGCAACTATGGCTACACCTTC.

The J gene is TRBJ1-5, the V gene TRBV6-5; weak D call: TRBD1 (6 bases). Trimming left V 0 bases short and J 5 bases short, with 11 bases between. This CDR3 is built from 15 residues. Germline assignment: CDR1 MNHEY and CDR2 SVGAGI. CDR3 amino acids: CASSYSRDTYQPQHF. Here the CDR3 DNA reads TGTGCCAGCAGTTACTCGAGGGACACCTATCAGCCCCAGCATTTT.

V usage is TRBV4-2 and J usage is TRBJ1-2; a possible D gene is TRBD1 (6 bases). Germline V gives CDR1 LGHNA, CDR2 YNFKEQ. The V gene lost 0 bases and the J gene lost 6 bases, with 20 bases spanning the gap. This CDR3 is 17 amino acids long. Here the CDR3 reads CASSQDGAQGISHGYTF. As DNA, the CDR3 is TGTGCCAGCAGCCAAGACGGGGCACAGGGTATCAGTCATGGCTACACCTTC.

The chain combines TRBV27 with TRBJ2-7; D may be TRBD1 or TRBD2 (5 bases each). There are 16 residues in the CDR3. Germline-derived CDR1 and CDR2 are MNHEY and SMNVEV (reference sequence). V was trimmed by 1 base and J by 3 bases, leaving 16 bases between them. The CDR3 loop is CASSLLGAGSNYEQYF. The DNA of the CDR3 is TGTGCCAGCAGTTTATTAGGGGCGGGTTCCAACTACGAGCAGTACTTC.

The genes are TRBV28 and TRBJ2-7; 7 nucleotides align to TRBD2. J gave up 3 bases and V 6 bases, and 2 bases lay outside the gene matches. Germline loops: CDR1 MDHEN, CDR2 SYDVKM. The CDR3 runs to 12 residues. CDR3 DNA: TGTGCCAGCAGCTCGGGGGGCTACGAGCAGTACGTC. Amino acids: CASSSGGYEQYV.

The V call is TRBV28, the J call TRBJ1-5; 8 nucleotides match TRBD1. This CDR3 comprises 15 residues. The junction had 6 bases not matched to a gene; V was cut back by 4 bases and J by 4 bases. From germline, CDR1 is MDHEN and CDR2 SYDVKM. CDR3 bases: TGTGCCAGCAGTTGGCCTGACAGGGGTAATCAGCCCCAGCATTTT. Translating it yields CASSWPDRGNQPQHF.

The J gene is TRBJ2-7, the V gene TRBV7-8; 9 bases align to TRBD2. CDR3 length equals 15 residues. Germline assignment: CDR1 SGHVS and CDR2 FQNEAQ. Trimming took 5 bases from V and 3 from J; bases not matched to a gene: 8. In nucleotides, the CDR3 is TGTGCCAGCAGCCCCTCGGCTAGCGGGGTCTACGAGCAGTACGTC. It yields the protein CASSPSASGVYEQYV.